This T cell receptor beta chain is drawn from a study of T cell changes during pregnancy in multiple sclerosis. The CDR3 has 14 amino acids. The V gene lost 3 bases and the J gene lost 8 bases, with 13 bases spanning the gap. Germline V CDR1 and CDR2: MNHEY, SMNVEV (reference sequence). Some clones are missing from TCRdb's copy, which holds only in-frame ones; the method was immunoSEQ multiplex PCR. The sample lists some 45,000 clones; just under 95% were seen once. The TCR originated in a female donor with multiple sclerosis, enrolled in a pregnancy study. This material consisted of CD8+ T cells from peripheral blood mononuclear cells, taken in the first trimester of pregnancy. The chain employs TRBV27 and TRBJ1-4, with D perhaps matching TRBD1 (5 bases). CDR3 loop: CASSFGRADEKLFF. In nucleotides, the CDR3 is TGTGCCAGCAGTTTCGGCAGGGCCGACGAAAAACTGTTTTTT. Combining the CDR3 with reference TRBV27 and TRBJ1-4 gives the whole variable domain EAQVTQNPRYLITVTGKKLTVTCSQNMNHEYMSWYRQDPGLGLRQIYYSMNVEVTDKGDVPEGYKVSRKEKRNFPLILESPSPNQTSLYFCASSFGRADEKLFFGSGTQLSVL.